Here is one TCR beta chain with its context. The CDR3 sequence is 14 residues long. V was shortened by 1 base and J by 8 bases, with 13 bases between the two germline ends. CDR1 and CDR2 from the germline V gene are SGHTA and FQGNSA. This record belongs to a study of blood T cell repertoires in COVID-19. Sequencing used immunoSEQ multiplex PCR; TCRdb keeps in-frame clones, though not all of them. This sample has about 260,000 clones, with around 90% found just once. The source is a human donor in a cohort sampled during active COVID-19. Sequencing used peripheral blood. The chain joins TRBV7-2 to TRBJ2-3; the D gene is possibly TRBD2 (5 bases). The CDR3 loop is CASSLGGDPGTQYF. The CDR3 DNA reads as TGTGCCAGCAGCTTAGGGGGAGACCCCGGTACGCAGTATTTT.